The 3 T cell receptor beta chains in this list originate from one sample, sequenced in a study of OX40 agonist ivuxolimab in advanced cancers. Sequencing was performed with immunoSEQ multiplex PCR; in TCRdb, only in-frame clones are kept and a portion is missing. This sample carries about 58,000 clones, 80% to 90% of them seen once, and the ten largest clones take roughly an eighth. The material sequenced was CD4+ or CD8+ T cells sorted from blood, taken in a trial of the OX40 agonist ivuxolimab. These receptor sequences come from an adult with an advanced solid tumor such as melanoma, head and neck, liver or kidney cancer.

The rearrangement uses TRBV30 and TRBJ2-5, with 9 positions matching TRBD2. Germline lookup yields CDR1 GTSNPN and CDR2 SVGIG (reference sequence). The V gene end was trimmed by 5 bases and the J gene end by 5 bases; junction bases not matched to a gene: 6. The CDR3 covers 13 residues. CDR3 residues: CAWSVLAGETQYF. In nucleotides, the CDR3 is TGTGCCTGGTCCGTTCTAGCGGGGGAGACCCAGTACTTC.

The J gene is TRBJ2-7, the V gene TRBV4-1; 9 positions match TRBD1. There are 15 residues in the CDR3. The J segment lost 1 base and the V segment lost 2 bases, leaving 3 bases of the junction unmatched. Germline V gene lookup returns CDR1 MGHRA and CDR2 YSYEKL. CDR3 sequence reads: CASSQRGTGSYEQYF. CDR3 in DNA: TGCGCCAGCAGCCAACGCGGGACAGGGTCCTACGAGCAGTACTTC.

This rearrangement joins TRBV7-9 to TRBJ2-1; 8 bases match TRBD2. CDR1 is SEHNR, CDR2 FQNEAQ, per germline (reference sequence). V shed 5 bases and J 9 bases; nucleotides not matched to a gene: 15. This CDR3 region has 16 residues. The CDR3 sequence: CASSNPGTRPVGEQFF. Here the CDR3 DNA reads TGTGCCAGCAGCAACCCCGGGACTAGGCCAGTCGGTGAGCAGTTCTTC.